Included here is one TCR beta chain sequence, with context. This entry belongs to a study of shared clonotypes between healthy human individuals. V gave up 0 bases and J gave up 6 bases, with 13 bases separating them. The CDR3 covers 14 residues. CDR1 is SGHRS, CDR2 YFSETQ, per germline. The method was immunoSEQ multiplex PCR; TCRdb's version includes in-frame clones alone and lacks a portion of them. The sample includes fewer than 2.5 million clones, over 85% of them seen just once. This sequence joins TRBV5-1 and TRBJ2-7; D perhaps matches TRBD2 (6 bases). The sequenced material came from naive CD4+ T cells from PBMCs. Specified subset: CD45RA+ positively selected. This TCR was sampled from a man aged 18 to 29 in good health. Some clones in this sample may be carry-over from other donors' samples. CDR3 sequence reads: CASSLAAVGGEQYF. The DNA for the CDR3 is TGCGCCAGCAGCTTGGCTGCAGTCGGGGGCGAGCAGTACTTC.